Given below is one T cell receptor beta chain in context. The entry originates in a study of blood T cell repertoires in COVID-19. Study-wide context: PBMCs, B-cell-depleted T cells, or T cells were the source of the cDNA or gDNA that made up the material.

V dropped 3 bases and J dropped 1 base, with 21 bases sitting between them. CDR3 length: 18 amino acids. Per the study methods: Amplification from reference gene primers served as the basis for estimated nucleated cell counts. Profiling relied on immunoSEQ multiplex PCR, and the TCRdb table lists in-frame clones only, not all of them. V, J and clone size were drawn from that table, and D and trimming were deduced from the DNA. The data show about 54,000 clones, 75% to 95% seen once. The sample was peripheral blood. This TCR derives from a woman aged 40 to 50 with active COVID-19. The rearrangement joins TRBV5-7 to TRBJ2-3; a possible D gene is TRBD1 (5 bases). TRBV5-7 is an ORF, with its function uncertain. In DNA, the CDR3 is TGTGCCAGCAGCTCAACCTCCCCCGACAGAGACCGCACAGATACGCAGTATTTT. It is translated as CASSSTSPDRDRTDTQYF.